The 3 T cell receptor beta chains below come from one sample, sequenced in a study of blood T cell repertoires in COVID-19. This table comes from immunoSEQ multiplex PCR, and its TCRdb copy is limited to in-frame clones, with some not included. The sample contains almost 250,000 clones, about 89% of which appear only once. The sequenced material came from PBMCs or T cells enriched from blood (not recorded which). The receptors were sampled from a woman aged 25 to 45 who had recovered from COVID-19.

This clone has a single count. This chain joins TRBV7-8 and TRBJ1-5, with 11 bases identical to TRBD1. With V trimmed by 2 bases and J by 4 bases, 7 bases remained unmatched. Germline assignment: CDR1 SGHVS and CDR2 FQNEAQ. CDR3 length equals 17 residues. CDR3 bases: TGTGCCAGCAGCTTAAGCGGACAGGGGGCCTTTAATCAGCCCCAGCATTTT. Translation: CASSLSGQGAFNQPQHF.

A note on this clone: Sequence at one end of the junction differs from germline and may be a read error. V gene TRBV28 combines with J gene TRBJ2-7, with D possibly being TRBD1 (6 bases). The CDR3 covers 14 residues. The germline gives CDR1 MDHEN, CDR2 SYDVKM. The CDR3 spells CASSLQGLSYEQYF. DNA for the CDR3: TGTGCCAGTAGTTTACAGGGTCTGAGCTACGAGCAGTACTTC. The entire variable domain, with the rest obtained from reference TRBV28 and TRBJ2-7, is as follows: DVKVTQSSRYLVKRTGEKVFLECVQDMDHENMFWYRQDPGLGLRLIYFSYDVKMKEKGDIPEGYSVSREKKERFSLILESASTNQTSMYLCASSLQGLSYEQYFGPGTRLTVT.

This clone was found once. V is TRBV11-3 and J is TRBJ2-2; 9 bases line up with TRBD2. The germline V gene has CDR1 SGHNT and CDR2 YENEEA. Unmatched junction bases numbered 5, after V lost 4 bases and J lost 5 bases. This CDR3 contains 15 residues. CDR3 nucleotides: TGTGCCAGCAGCTGGGCTAGCGGGATGACCGGGGAGCTGTTTTTT. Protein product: CASSWASGMTGELFF.